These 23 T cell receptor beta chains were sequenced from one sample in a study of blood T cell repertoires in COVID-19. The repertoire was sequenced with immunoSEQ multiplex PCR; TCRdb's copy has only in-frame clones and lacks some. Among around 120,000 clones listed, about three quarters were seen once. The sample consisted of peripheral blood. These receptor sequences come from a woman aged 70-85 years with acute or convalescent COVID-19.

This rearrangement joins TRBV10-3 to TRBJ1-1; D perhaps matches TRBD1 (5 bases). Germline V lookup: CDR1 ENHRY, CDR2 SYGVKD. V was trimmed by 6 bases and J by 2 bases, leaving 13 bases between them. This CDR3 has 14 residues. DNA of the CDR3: TGTGCCATCAGCAGCGGGGGGGATAACACTGAAGCTTTCTTT. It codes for CAISSGGDNTEAFF.

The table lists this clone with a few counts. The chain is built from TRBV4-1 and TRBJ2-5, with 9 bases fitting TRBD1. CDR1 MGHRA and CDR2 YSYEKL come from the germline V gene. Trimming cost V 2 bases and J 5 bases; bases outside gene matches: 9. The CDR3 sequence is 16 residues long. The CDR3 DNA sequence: TGCGCCAGCAGCCAATCCCGGGGACAGGGTTGGGAGACCCAGTACTTC. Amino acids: CASSQSRGQGWETQYF.

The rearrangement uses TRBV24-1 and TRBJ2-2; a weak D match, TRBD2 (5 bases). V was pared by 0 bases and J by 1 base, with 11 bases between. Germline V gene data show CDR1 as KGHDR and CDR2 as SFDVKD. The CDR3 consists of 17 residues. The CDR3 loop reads CATSDLPRAGNTGELFF. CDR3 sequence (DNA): TGTGCCACCAGTGATTTGCCGCGGGCGGGGAACACCGGGGAGCTGTTTTTT.

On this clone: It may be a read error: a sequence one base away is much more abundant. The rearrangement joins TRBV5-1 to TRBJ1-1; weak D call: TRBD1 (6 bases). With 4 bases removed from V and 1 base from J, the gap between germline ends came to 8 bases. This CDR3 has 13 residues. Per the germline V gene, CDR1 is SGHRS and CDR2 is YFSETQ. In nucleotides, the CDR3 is TGCGCCAGCAGCGTGACAGGGAACACTGAAGCTTTCTTT. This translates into CASSVTGNTEAFF.

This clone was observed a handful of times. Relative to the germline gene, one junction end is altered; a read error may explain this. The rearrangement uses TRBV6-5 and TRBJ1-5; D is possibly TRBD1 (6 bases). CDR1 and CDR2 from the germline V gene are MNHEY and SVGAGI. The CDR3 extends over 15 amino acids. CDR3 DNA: TGCGCCTCCAGGGTCAGCACAGGGCCCTCTTCGCCCCAGCATTTT. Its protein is CASRVSTGPSSPQHF.

DNA of the CDR3: TGTGCCAGCAGTAACATTTGGACTAGCGGGAGCCACCCTCTCGAGCAGTACTTC. Encoded protein: CASSNIWTSGSHPLEQYF. The chain uses TRBV28 and TRBJ2-7, with 13 bases aligning to TRBD2. CDR3 size: 18 residues. Losses at the gene ends were 5 bases for V and 6 bases for J; bases not matched to a gene: 16. The germline CDR1 and CDR2 sequences are MDHEN and SYDVKM.

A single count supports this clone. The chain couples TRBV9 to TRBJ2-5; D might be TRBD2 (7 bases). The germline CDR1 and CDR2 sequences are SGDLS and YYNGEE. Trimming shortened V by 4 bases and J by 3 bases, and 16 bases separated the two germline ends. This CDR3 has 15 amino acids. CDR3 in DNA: TGTGCCAGCAGCCTCCGTGAGGGGGGGGAAGAGACCCAGTACTTC. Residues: CASSLREGGEETQYF.

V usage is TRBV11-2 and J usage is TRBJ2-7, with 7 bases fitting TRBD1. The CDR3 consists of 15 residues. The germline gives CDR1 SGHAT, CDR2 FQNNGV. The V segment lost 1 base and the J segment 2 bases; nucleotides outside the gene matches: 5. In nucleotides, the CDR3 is TGTGCCAGCAGCTTAGGACAGGGCTACACCTACGAGCAGTACTTC. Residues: CASSLGQGYTYEQYF. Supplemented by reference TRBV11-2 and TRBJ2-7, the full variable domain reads EAGVAQSPRYKIIEKRQSVAFWCNPISGHATLYWYQQILGQGPKLLIQFQNNGVVDDSQLPKDRFSAERLKGVDSTLKIQPAKLEDSAVYLCASSLGQGYTYEQYFGPGTRLTVT.

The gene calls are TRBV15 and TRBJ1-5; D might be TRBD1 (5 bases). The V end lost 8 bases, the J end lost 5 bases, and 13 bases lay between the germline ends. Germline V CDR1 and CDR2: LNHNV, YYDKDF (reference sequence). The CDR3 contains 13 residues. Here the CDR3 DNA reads TGTGCCACCGCCGGGCAGGGCGATCAGCCCCAGCATTTT. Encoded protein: CATAGQGDQPQHF.

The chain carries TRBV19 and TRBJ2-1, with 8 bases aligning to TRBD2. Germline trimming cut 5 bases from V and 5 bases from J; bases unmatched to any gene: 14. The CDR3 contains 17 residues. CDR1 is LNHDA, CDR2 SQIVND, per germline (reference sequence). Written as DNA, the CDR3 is TGTGCCAGTAGTCCCCGGGATAGCGGGATTAGGGACAATGAGCAGTTCTTC. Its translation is CASSPRDSGIRDNEQFF.

CDR3 DNA: TGCGCCAGCAGCTTTGACGGACAGAACACTGAAGCTTTCTTT. It translates to CASSFDGQNTEAFF. The genes are TRBV5-1 and TRBJ1-1, with a weak D call TRBD1 (5 bases). The CDR3 loop spans 14 amino acids. The germline V and J ends were trimmed by 2 bases and 1 base, with 9 bases remaining between them. Germline assignment: CDR1 SGHRS and CDR2 YFSETQ. Complete variable domain (other parts from reference TRBV5-1 and TRBJ1-1): KAGVTQTPRYLIKTRGQQVTLSCSPISGHRSVSWYQQTPGQGLQFLFEYFSETQRNKGNFPGRFSGRQFSNSRSEMNVSTLELGDSALYLCASSFDGQNTEAFFGQGTRLTVV.

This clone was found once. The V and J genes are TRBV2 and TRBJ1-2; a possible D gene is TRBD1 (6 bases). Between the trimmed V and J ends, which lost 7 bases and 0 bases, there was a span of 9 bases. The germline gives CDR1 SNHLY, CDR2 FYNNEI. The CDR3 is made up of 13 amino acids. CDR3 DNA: TGTGCCAGCACCCGGACAGCTAACTATGGCTACACCTTC. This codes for CASTRTANYGYTF.

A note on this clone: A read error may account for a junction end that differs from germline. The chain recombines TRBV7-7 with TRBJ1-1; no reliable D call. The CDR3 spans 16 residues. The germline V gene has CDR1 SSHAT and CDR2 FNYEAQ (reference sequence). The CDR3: CASSLATAFMNTEAFF. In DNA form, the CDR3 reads TGTGCTAGCAGCTTAGCTACAGCCTTTATGAACACTGAAGCTTTCTTT. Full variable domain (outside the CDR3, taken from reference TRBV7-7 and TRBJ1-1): GAGVSQSPRYKVTKRGQDVTLRCDPISSHATLYWYQQALGQGPEFLTYFNYEAQPDKSGLPSDRFSAERPEGSISTLTIQRTEQRDSAMYRCASSLATAFMNTEAFFGQGTRLTVV.

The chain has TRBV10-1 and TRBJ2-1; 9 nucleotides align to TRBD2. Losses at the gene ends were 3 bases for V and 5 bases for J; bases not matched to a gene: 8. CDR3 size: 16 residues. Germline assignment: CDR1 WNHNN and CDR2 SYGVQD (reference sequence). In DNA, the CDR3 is TGCGCCAGCAGTGACTCACTAGCGGGTTCGCACAATGAGCAGTTCTTC. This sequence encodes CASSDSLAGSHNEQFF.

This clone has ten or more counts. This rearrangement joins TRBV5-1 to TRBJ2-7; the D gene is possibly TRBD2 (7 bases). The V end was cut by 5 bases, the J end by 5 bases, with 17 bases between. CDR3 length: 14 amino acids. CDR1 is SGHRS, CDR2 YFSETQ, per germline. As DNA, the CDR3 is TGCGCCAGCAGTCCCAACGCGGGGGCTCACGAGCAGTACTTC. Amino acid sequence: CASSPNAGAHEQYF.

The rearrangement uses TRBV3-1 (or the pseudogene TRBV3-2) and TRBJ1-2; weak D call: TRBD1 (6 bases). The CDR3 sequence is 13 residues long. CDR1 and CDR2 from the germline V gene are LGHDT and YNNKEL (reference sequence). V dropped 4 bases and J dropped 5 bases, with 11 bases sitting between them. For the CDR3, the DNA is TGTGCCAGCAGCCCGACAGGCGGTTATGGCTACACCTTC. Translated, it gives CASSPTGGYGYTF.

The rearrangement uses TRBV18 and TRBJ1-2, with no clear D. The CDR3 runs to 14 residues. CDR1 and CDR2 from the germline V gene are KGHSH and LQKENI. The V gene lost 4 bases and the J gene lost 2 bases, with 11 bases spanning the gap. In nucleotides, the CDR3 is TGTGCCAGCTCACTTTCATCGGGGAACTATGGCTACACCTTC. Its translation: CASSLSSGNYGYTF.

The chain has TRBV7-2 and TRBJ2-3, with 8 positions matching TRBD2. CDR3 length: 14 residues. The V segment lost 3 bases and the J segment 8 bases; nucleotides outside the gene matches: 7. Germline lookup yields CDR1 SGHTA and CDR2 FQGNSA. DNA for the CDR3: TGTGCCAGCAGCTTCCGGGGGGGGGAACGTACGCAGTATTTT. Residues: CASSFRGGERTQYF.

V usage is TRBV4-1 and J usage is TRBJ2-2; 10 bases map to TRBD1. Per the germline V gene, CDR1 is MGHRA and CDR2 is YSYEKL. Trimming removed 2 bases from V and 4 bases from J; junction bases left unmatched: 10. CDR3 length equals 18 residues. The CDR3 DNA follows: TGCGCCAGCAGCCAAAAGCGGTTCTGGGACAGGGGCACCGGGGAGCTGTTTTTT. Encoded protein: CASSQKRFWDRGTGELFF.

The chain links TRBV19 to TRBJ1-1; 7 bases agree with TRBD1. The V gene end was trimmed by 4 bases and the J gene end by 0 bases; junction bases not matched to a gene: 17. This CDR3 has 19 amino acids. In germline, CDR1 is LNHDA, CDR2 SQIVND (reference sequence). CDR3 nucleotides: TGTGCCAGTAGTAGTCCGAACAGGGGTGCTGTGGTGATGAACACTGAAGCTTTCTTT. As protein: CASSSPNRGAVVMNTEAFF.

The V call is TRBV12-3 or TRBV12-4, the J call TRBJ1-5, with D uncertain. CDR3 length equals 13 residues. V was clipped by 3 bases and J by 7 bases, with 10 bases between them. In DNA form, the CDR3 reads TGTGCCAGCAGTTTTTTATTGGAGCAGCCCCAGCATTTT. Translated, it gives CASSFLLEQPQHF.

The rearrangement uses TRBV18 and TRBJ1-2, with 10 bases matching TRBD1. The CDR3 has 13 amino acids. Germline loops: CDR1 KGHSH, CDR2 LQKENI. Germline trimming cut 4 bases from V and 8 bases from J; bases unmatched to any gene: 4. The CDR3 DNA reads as TGTGCCAGCTCACTCGGGACAGGGGAAGGCTACACCTTC. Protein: CASSLGTGEGYTF.

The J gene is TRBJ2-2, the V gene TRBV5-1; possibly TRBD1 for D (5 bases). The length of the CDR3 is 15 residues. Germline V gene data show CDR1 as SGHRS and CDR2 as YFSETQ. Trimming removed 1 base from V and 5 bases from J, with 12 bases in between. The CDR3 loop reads CASSLLRQRTGELFF. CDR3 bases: TGCGCCAGCAGCTTGCTGAGACAGAGGACCGGGGAGCTGTTTTTT.